This T cell receptor beta chain was recorded in a study of cytomegalovirus exposure and HLA in healthy donors. Whole-study results and caveats: Exclusion as indistinguishable affected some V segments, including TRBV6-2 and TRBV6-3.

In the PCR, 60 Vbeta and 13 Jbeta primers were used. TCRdb keeps only in-frame clones here, not all; method: immunoSEQ multiplex PCR. The sample consists of some 200,000 clones, less than 90% of them appearing once. The donors were healthy bone marrow donors. Though nominally healthy at sampling, donors likely had unrecorded immune exposures. Turning to this clone: Its antigen is unidentified.

Germline lookup yields CDR1 SGDLS and CDR2 YYNGEE. Unmatched junction bases numbered 11, after V lost 3 bases and J lost 5 bases. The CDR3 totals 15 residues. Sequencing input: PBMCs. The chain recombines TRBV9 with TRBJ2-7, with 7 positions matching TRBD2. This clonotype was sampled from a man aged 50-60 years in good health and CMV-seronegative. CDR3 region: CASSAGSGYPNEQYF. In nucleotides, the CDR3 is TGTGCCAGCAGCGCGGGTAGCGGGTACCCTAACGAGCAGTACTTC.